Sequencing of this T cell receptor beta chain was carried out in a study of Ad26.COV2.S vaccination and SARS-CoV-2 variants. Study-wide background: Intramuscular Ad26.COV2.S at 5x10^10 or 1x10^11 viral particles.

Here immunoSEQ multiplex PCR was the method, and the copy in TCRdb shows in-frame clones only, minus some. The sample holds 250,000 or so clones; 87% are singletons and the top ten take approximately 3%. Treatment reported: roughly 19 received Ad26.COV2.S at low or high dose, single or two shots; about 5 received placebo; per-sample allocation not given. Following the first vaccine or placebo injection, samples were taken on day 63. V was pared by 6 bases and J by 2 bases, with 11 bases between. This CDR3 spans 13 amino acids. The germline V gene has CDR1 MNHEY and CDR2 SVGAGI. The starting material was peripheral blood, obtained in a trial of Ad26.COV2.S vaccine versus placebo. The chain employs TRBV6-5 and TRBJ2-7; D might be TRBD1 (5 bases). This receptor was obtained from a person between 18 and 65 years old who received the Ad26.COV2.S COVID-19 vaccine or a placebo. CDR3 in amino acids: CASRTDITYEQYF. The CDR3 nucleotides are TGTGCCAGCAGAACGGACATCACCTACGAGCAGTACTTC.